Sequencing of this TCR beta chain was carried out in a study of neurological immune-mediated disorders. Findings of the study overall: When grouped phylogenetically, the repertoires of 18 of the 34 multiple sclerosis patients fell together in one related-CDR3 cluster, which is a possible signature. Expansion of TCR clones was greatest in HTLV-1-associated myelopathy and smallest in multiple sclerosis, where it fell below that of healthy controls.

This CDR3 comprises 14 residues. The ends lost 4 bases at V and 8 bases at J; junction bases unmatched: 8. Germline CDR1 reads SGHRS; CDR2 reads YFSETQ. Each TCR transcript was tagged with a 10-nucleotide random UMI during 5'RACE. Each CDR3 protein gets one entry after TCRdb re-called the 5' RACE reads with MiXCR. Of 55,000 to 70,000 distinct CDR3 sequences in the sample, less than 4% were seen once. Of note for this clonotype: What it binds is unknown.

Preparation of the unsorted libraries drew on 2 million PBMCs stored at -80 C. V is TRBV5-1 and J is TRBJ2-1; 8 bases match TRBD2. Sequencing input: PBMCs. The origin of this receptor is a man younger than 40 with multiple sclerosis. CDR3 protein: CASSKDSGVDEQFF. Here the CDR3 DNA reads TGCGCCAGCAGCAAAGATAGCGGGGTGGATGAGCAGTTCTTC. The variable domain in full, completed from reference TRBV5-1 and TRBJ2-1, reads KAGVTQTPRYLIKTRGQQVTLSCSPISGHRSVSWYQQTPGQGLQFLFEYFSETQRNKGNFPGRFSGRQFSNSRSEMNVSTLELGDSALYLCASSKDSGVDEQFFGPGTRLTVL.